This T cell receptor (beta chain) was identified during a study of glioma-infiltrating T cells after dendritic cell vaccination. As concerns this clone: Its antigen remains unknown.

There are 17 residues in the CDR3. Trimming removed 6 bases from V and 2 bases from J; junction bases left unmatched: 10. Germline loops: CDR1 MDHEN, CDR2 SYDVKM. Notes on the study in general: Longer survival after dendritic cell vaccination followed higher pretreatment TIL content.

The PCR used 60 V beta and 13 J beta primers. Some clones are missing from TCRdb's copy, which holds only in-frame ones; the method was immunoSEQ multiplex PCR. The table has over 90,000 clones, approximately 80% seen once. Time point meaning: after dendritic cell vaccination, including at tumor progression/relapse. The specimen comprised blood, sampled after dendritic cell vaccination. This receptor was obtained from a human donor with glioblastoma. V gene TRBV28 combines with J gene TRBJ2-7; 13 bases map to TRBD2. The CDR3, as DNA: TGTGCCAGCAGCCCTCTCCCCGGGACTAGCGGGACCTACGAGCAGTACTTC. This sequence encodes CASSPLPGTSGTYEQYF.